The next 27 T cell receptor beta chains were all read from a single sample in a study of cytotoxic CD8 clonotypes in ibrutinib-treated CLL. Sequencing used immunoSEQ multiplex PCR; TCRdb keeps in-frame clones, though not all of them. Here the sample spans about 270,000 clones, 60% to 80% being singletons. This material consisted of PBMCs, taken at disease progression, from a patient treated with ibrutinib. All receptors derive from a human donor with chronic lymphocytic leukemia.

This sequence joins TRBV5-4 and TRBJ1-6; tentatively, D is TRBD1 (5 bases). The V and J ends lost 4 bases and 7 bases respectively, with 18 bases between them. CDR3 length: 16 amino acids. Germline V gives CDR1 SGHNT, CDR2 YYREEE (reference sequence). CDR3 in DNA: TGTGCCAGCAGCCCGGCAACCGGGGGGAGGAATTCACCCCTCCACTTT. Translation gives CASSPATGGRNSPLHF. Combining the CDR3 with reference TRBV5-4 and TRBJ1-6 gives the whole variable domain ETGVTQSPTHLIKTRGQQVTLRCSSQSGHNTVSWYQQALGQGPQFIFQYYREEENGRGNFPPRFSGLQFPNYSSELNVNALELDDSALYLCASSPATGGRNSPLHFGNGTRLTVT.

This rearrangement joins TRBV29-1 to TRBJ1-1; TRBD1 aligns across 8 bases. The CDR3 has 16 residues. V shed 0 bases, J shed 2 bases, and the junction held 8 bases outside the gene matches. From germline, CDR1 is SQVTM and CDR2 ANQGSEA. DNA of the CDR3: TGCAGCGTTGAAGATGAGCGACAGGGGTTTAACACTGAAGCTTTCTTT. The encoded protein is CSVEDERQGFNTEAFF.

Many counts were recorded for this clone. The chain combines TRBV11-2 with TRBJ2-2; weak D call: TRBD2 (5 bases). V gave up 2 bases and J gave up 4 bases, with 8 bases separating them. The CDR3 extends over 14 amino acids. Germline lookup yields CDR1 SGHAT and CDR2 FQNNGV. CDR3 sequence reads: CASSLNAGTGELFF. CDR3 nucleotide sequence: TGTGCCAGCAGCTTAAATGCGGGCACCGGGGAGCTGTTTTTT.

The chain has TRBV4-1 and TRBJ1-1, with D possibly being TRBD1 (5 bases). This CDR3 region has 17 residues. V was shortened by 1 base and J by 0 bases, with 15 bases between the two germline ends. Germline-derived CDR1 and CDR2 are MGHRA and YSYEKL. The CDR3 sequence is CASSQGRLGHMNTEAFF. The CDR3 nucleotides are TGCGCCAGCAGCCAAGGACGTTTAGGACACATGAACACTGAAGCTTTCTTT.

This clone showed up just a few times. V is TRBV9 and J is TRBJ2-2; perhaps TRBD2 as D (5 bases). Between the trimmed V and J ends, which lost 2 bases and 6 bases, there was a span of 11 bases. Germline-derived CDR1 and CDR2 are SGDLS and YYNGEE. The CDR3 loop spans 14 amino acids. The CDR3 nucleotides are TGTGCCAGCAGCGTGGGTTCCGGGGCCGGGGAGCTGTTTTTT. Protein: CASSVGSGAGELFF. Full variable domain (outside the CDR3, taken from reference TRBV9 and TRBJ2-2): DSGVTQTPKHLITATGQRVTLRCSPRSGDLSVYWYQQSLDQGLQFLIQYYNGEERAKGNILERFSAQQFPDLHSELNLSSLELGDSALYFCASSVGSGAGELFFGEGSRLTVL.

J is TRBJ2-7 and V is TRBV6-1; D is unresolved. Trimming removed 6 bases from V and 2 bases from J, with 14 bases in between. The CDR3 is made up of 14 amino acids. Germline-derived CDR1 and CDR2 are MNHNS and SASEGT. This CDR3 is CASRRQILTYEQYF. CDR3 coding DNA: TGTGCCAGCAGAAGGCAGATACTTACCTACGAGCAGTACTTC.

This clone was seen a few times. This chain joins TRBV18 and TRBJ1-1; D possibly corresponds to TRBD1 (5 bases). The CDR3 sequence is 12 residues long. V was shortened by 6 bases and J by 5 bases, with 10 bases between the two germline ends. The V gene's germline CDR1 is KGHSH and CDR2 LQKENI. CDR3 sequence (DNA): TGTGCCAGCTCCCAAGGGGATACTGAAGCTTTCTTT. It specifies CASSQGDTEAFF.

This CDR3 is CASKKGTGPYEQYF. Written as DNA, the CDR3 is TGTGCCAGCAAAAAAGGGACAGGTCCCTACGAGCAGTACTTC. The chain carries TRBV7-9 and TRBJ2-7; 8 nucleotides match TRBD1. This CDR3 comprises 14 residues. Germline values: CDR1 SEHNR, CDR2 FQNEAQ (reference sequence). V lost 7 bases, J lost 2 bases, and 7 bases stayed unmatched.

CDR3 coding DNA: TGCGCCAGCAGTCAAAATCCGAGACTAGCGGGAGGCCCGAAGTCAGATACGCAGTATTTT. As protein: CASSQNPRLAGGPKSDTQYF. This rearrangement joins TRBV23-1 to TRBJ2-3, with 13 nucleotides matching TRBD2. TRBV23-1 is filed as an ORF, its function uncertain. With V trimmed by 2 bases and J by 4 bases, 15 bases remained unmatched. The CDR3 extends over 20 amino acids.

The chain is built from TRBV7-2 and TRBJ2-7; tentative D call: TRBD1 (6 bases). The CDR3 consists of 15 residues. The V end was cut by 5 bases, the J end by 2 bases, with 16 bases between. The germline CDR1 and CDR2 sequences are SGHTA and FQGNSA. DNA for the CDR3: TGTGCCAGCAGCATCGTAGGGGGTTCTGCCTACGAGCAGTACTTC. Translating it yields CASSIVGGSAYEQYF.

The chain carries TRBV6-5 and TRBJ2-7; 11 nucleotides agree with TRBD2. The V gene end was trimmed by 4 bases and the J gene end by 2 bases; junction bases not matched to a gene: 7. Germline V CDR1 and CDR2: MNHEY, SVGAGI. CDR3 size: 16 residues. The CDR3 loop reads CASSWGIAGGTYEQYF. DNA of the CDR3: TGTGCCAGCAGTTGGGGTATAGCGGGGGGGACCTACGAGCAGTACTTC.

This clone was counted a few times. The rearrangement joins TRBV4-3 to TRBJ2-5; 11 bases map to TRBD1. The V gene's germline CDR1 is LGHNA and CDR2 YSLEER. This CDR3 is 14 amino acids long. V was pared by 4 bases and J by 5 bases, with 3 bases of the junction left unmatched. The CDR3 DNA follows: TGCGCCAGCAGCCCCGGACAGGGGGCCGAGACCCAGTACTTC. Translating it yields CASSPGQGAETQYF.

This chain uses TRBV15 with TRBJ1-5, with D uncertain. The CDR3 is made up of 16 amino acids. V was cut by 1 base and J by 2 bases, with 12 bases left in between. From germline, CDR1 is LNHNV and CDR2 YYDKDF (reference sequence). The DNA for the CDR3 is TGTGCCACCAGCAGAGGGGCGGTCTATGGCAATCAGCCCCAGCATTTT. Translation gives CATSRGAVYGNQPQHF.

The chain couples TRBV23-1 to TRBJ1-5; tentatively, D is TRBD1 (5 bases). TRBV23-1 is an open reading frame whose function is uncertain. The ends were cut back, 8 bases at V and 5 bases at J, with 22 bases in the middle. The CDR3 length is 16 residues. The CDR3 is CASWGCFGHGHQPQHF. In DNA, the CDR3 is TGCGCCAGCTGGGGGTGTTTTGGACACGGGCATCAGCCCCAGCATTTT.

V usage is TRBV29-1 and J usage is TRBJ2-7, with 10 bases lining up with TRBD1. Germline V gene data show CDR1 as SQVTM and CDR2 as ANQGSEA. V was pared by 1 base and J by 1 base, with 1 base of the junction left unmatched. This CDR3 contains 14 residues. The CDR3 DNA follows: TGCAGCGTTGAAGGGGACAGGGGTTCCTACGAGCAGTACTTC. Amino acids: CSVEGDRGSYEQYF.

The chain uses TRBV21-1 and TRBJ1-2. TRBV21-1 is a pseudogene. The CDR3 sequence is 13 residues long. CDR3 nucleotide sequence: TGTGCCAGCAGCAAAGTATCCCACTCTGGCTACACCTTC. It codes for CASSKVSHSGYTF.

The chain carries TRBV7-6 and TRBJ2-7; TRBD1 might be the D (6 bases). Germline V gene sequence: CDR1 SGHVS, CDR2 FNYEAQ. V shed 2 bases and J shed 7 bases, with 15 bases lying between them. The CDR3 is made up of 14 amino acids. CDR3 loop: CASSLRTALEEQYF. CDR3 nucleotide sequence: TGTGCCAGCAGCTTACGGACAGCCTTAGAGGAGCAGTACTTC. The whole variable domain, filled in from reference TRBV7-6 and TRBJ2-7, reads GAGVSQSPRYKVTKRGQDVALRCDPISGHVSLYWYRQALGQGPEFLTYFNYEAQQDKSGLPNDRFSAERPEGSISTLTIQRTEQRDSAMYRCASSLRTALEEQYFGPGTRLTVT.

This sequence joins TRBV6-6 and TRBJ1-4, with a weak D call TRBD1 (5 bases). V shed 7 bases and J shed 7 bases, with 16 bases lying between them. CDR1 is MNHNY and CDR2 is SVGAGI in the germline V gene (reference sequence). CDR3 size: 14 residues. CDR3 bases: TGTGCCAGCACAAAACCGGGACGAGGTGAAAAACTGTTTTTT. It encodes CASTKPGRGEKLFF.

The chain is built from TRBV27 and TRBJ1-1; TRBD1 aligns across 8 bases. This CDR3 has 16 amino acids. Per the germline V gene, CDR1 is MNHEY and CDR2 is SMNVEV (reference sequence). Unmatched junction bases numbered 8, after V lost 4 bases and J lost 1 base. In DNA, the CDR3 is TGTGCCAGCAGTTCACGACGGGACAGGCCGAACACTGAAGCTTTCTTT. Protein product: CASSSRRDRPNTEAFF.

The chain recombines TRBV4-2 with TRBJ2-7; no definite D call. The V gene lost 1 base and the J gene lost 0 bases, with 7 bases spanning the gap. The germline CDR1 and CDR2 sequences are LGHNA and YNFKEQ. The CDR3 runs to 14 residues. CDR3 sequence reads: CASSQGLTSYEQYF. CDR3 DNA sequence: TGTGCCAGCAGCCAAGGACTTACCTCCTACGAGCAGTACTTC.

Comments on this clone: Other DNA sequences within the sample encode an identical CDR3. This sequence joins TRBV9 and TRBJ2-1; 12 nucleotides match TRBD2. CDR1 is SGDLS and CDR2 is YYNGEE in the germline V gene. The ends lost 4 bases at V and 4 bases at J; junction bases unmatched: 3. The CDR3 is made up of 15 amino acids. The CDR3 reads CASSPLAGGYNEQFF. CDR3 DNA sequence: TGTGCCAGCAGCCCCCTAGCGGGAGGGTACAATGAGCAGTTCTTC.

CDR3 protein: CASSRGAASYNEQFF. CDR3 in DNA: TGTGCCAGCAGCCGCGGGGCAGCCAGCTACAATGAGCAGTTCTTC. V gene TRBV7-3 combines with J gene TRBJ2-1; perhaps TRBD2 as D (6 bases). The CDR3 covers 15 residues. The germline gives CDR1 SGHTA, CDR2 FQGTGA. Trimming took off 5 bases at V and 3 bases at J, with 14 bases between the two ends. Complete variable domain (other parts from reference TRBV7-3 and TRBJ2-1): GAGVSQTPSNKVTEKGKYVELRCDPISGHTALYWYRQSLGQGPEFLIYFQGTGAADDSGLPNDRFFAVRPEGSVSTLKIQRTERGDSAVYLCASSRGAASYNEQFFGPGTRLTVL.

CDR3 residues: CASRTGGGTDTQYF. The CDR3, as DNA: TGCGCCAGCCGAACGGGGGGAGGCACAGATACGCAGTATTTT. V gene TRBV10-2 combines with J gene TRBJ2-3; TRBD2 matches 7 bases. With V trimmed by 8 bases and J by 1 base, 6 bases remained unmatched. CDR1 and CDR2 from the germline V gene are WSHSY and SAAADI. CDR3 size: 14 residues.

The rearrangement links TRBV18 to TRBJ1-1; the D gene is possibly TRBD1 (5 bases). Deletions cut 4 bases from V and 0 bases from J, with 15 bases between. The CDR3 runs to 16 residues. Germline loops: CDR1 KGHSH, CDR2 LQKENI. Here the CDR3 DNA reads TGTGCCAGCTCACTCCACATGGGGGAATTGAACACTGAAGCTTTCTTT. The encoded protein is CASSLHMGELNTEAFF. The whole variable domain, filled in from reference TRBV18 and TRBJ1-1, reads NAGVMQNPRHLVRRRGQEARLRCSPMKGHSHVYWYRQLPEEGLKFMVYLQKENIIDESGMPKERFSAEFPKEGPSILRIQQVVRGDSAAYFCASSLHMGELNTEAFFGQGTRLTVV.

This chain uses TRBV4-1 with TRBJ2-7; 7 nucleotides agree with TRBD1. From germline, CDR1 is MGHRA and CDR2 YSYEKL. There are 17 residues in the CDR3. V shed 0 bases and J 2 bases; nucleotides not matched to a gene: 10. The CDR3 nucleotides are TGCGCCAGCAGCCAAGATCACGGACAGGATTGGACCTACGAGCAGTACTTC. Its protein product is CASSQDHGQDWTYEQYF.

The rearrangement uses TRBV11-2 and TRBJ1-2, with D possibly being TRBD1 (5 bases). The CDR3 consists of 15 residues. V was pared by 0 bases and J by 6 bases, with 14 bases between. Per the germline V gene, CDR1 is SGHAT and CDR2 is FQNNGV. The CDR3 sequence: CASSLEAGRVNGYTF. In DNA form, the CDR3 reads TGTGCCAGCAGCTTAGAGGCAGGGAGGGTTAATGGCTACACCTTC.

The chain has TRBV7-6 and TRBJ2-5, with D possibly matching TRBD1 (6 bases). The CDR3 contains 14 residues. The ends were cut back, 1 base at V and 4 bases at J, with 10 bases in the middle. From germline, CDR1 is SGHVS and CDR2 FNYEAQ. The chain's CDR3 is CASSLVRGLETQYF. The CDR3 DNA reads TGTGCCAGCAGCTTAGTGAGGGGGTTAGAGACCCAGTACTTC.